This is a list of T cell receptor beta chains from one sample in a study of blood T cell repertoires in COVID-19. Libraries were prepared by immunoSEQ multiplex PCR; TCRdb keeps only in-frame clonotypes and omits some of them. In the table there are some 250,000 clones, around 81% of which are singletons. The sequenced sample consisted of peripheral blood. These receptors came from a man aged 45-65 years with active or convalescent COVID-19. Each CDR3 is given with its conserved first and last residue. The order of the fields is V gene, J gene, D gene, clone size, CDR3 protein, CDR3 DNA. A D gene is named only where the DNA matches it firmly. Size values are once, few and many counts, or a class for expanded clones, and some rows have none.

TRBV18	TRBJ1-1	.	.	CASSSRGGVGTEAFF	TGTGCCAGCTCATCGAGGGGAGGTGTGGGCACTGAAGCTTTCTTT
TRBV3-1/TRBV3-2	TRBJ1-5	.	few	CASSQDQTDNQPQHF	TGTGCCAGCAGCCAAGACCAAACAGACAATCAGCCCCAGCATTTT
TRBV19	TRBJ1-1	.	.	CASSTWGHTEAFF	TGTGCCAGTAGTACGTGGGGCCACACTGAAGCTTTCTTT
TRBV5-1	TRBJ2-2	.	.	CASSLVSGELFF	TGCGCCAGCAGCTTGGTCTCCGGGGAGCTGTTTTTT
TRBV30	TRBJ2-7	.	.	CAWARGSYEQYF	TGTGCCTGGGCCAGGGGATCCTACGAGCAGTACTTC
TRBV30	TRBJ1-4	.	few	CAWSAGLINEKLFF	TGTGCCTGGAGTGCCGGACTGATAAATGAAAAACTGTTTTTT
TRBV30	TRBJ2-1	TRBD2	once	CAWKGLAKNEQFF	TGTGCCTGGAAGGGACTAGCGAAAAATGAGCAGTTCTTC
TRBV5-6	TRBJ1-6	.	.	CASSLGTGSYNSPLHF	TGTGCCAGCAGCTTGGGAACGGGATCCTATAATTCACCCCTCCACTTT
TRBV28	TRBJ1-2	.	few	CASTQILGQTSYGYTF	TGTGCCAGCACCCAAATACTGGGACAAACCTCCTATGGCTACACCTTC
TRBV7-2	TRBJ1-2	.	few	CASSFGLSGEGYTF	TGTGCCAGCAGCTTTGGACTCAGTGGAGAGGGCTACACCTTC
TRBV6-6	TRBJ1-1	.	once	CASSYSDRRVF	TGTGCCAGCAGTTACTCCGACAGAAGGGTTTTT
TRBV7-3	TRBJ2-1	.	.	CASSFDPLGYEQFF	TGTGCCAGCAGCTTCGATCCACTAGGCTATGAGCAGTTCTTC
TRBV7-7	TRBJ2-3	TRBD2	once	CASSPSGSSGGPDTQYF	TGTGCCAGCAGCCCGTCGGGATCTAGCGGGGGGCCAGATACGCAGTATTTT
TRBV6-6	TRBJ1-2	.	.	CASSPRTASNYGYTF	TGTGCCAGCTCCCCTCGGACAGCCTCTAACTATGGCTACACCTTC
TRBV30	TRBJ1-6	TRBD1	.	CAWRVRGNNSPLHF	TGTGCCTGGAGGGTCAGGGGGAATAATTCACCCCTCCACTTT
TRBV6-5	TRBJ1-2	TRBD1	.	CASSYAGTGYGYTF	TGTGCCAGCAGTTACGCCGGGACAGGCTATGGCTACACCTTC
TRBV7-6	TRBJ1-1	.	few	CASSSLAGSNTEAFF	TGTGCCAGCAGCTCTTTAGCGGGCTCAAACACTGAAGCTTTCTTT
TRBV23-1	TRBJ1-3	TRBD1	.	CASHRGSKVHSGNTIYF	TGCGCCAGCCACAGGGGCTCAAAGGTGCACTCTGGAAACACCATATATTTT
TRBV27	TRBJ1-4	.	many	CASSLGGYNEKLFF	TGTGCCAGCAGTTTGGGGGGGTATAATGAAAAACTGTTTTTT
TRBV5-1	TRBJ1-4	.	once	CASSLATIPGEKLFF	TGCGCCAGCAGCTTGGCGACGATACCGGGTGAAAAACTGTTTTTT
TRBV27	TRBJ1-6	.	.	CASSLLHSIPRSYNSPLHF	TGTGCCAGCAGTTTGTTACATTCAATCCCTCGATCCTATAATTCACCCCTCCACTTT
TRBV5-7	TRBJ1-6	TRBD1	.	CAILPGQGISPLHF	TGTGCCATCCTACCGGGACAGGGGATTTCACCCCTCCACTTT
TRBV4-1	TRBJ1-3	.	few	CASSQEPGQKNTIYF	TGCGCCAGCAGCCAAGAACCGGGACAAAAGAACACCATATATTTT
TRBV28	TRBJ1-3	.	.	CASMVGQGPSSSGNTIYF	TGTGCCAGCATGGTGGGGCAGGGGCCATCTTCCTCTGGAAACACCATATATTTT
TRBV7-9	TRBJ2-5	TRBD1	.	CASSLRGLRETQYF	TGTGCCAGCAGCTTAAGGGGGCTGAGAGAGACCCAGTACTTC
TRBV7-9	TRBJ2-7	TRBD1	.	CASSLEGDRGYEQYF	TGTGCCAGCAGCTTAGAGGGAGACAGGGGGTACGAGCAGTACTTC
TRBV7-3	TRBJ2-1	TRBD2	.	CASSFGGAMNEQFF	TGTGCCAGCAGCTTCGGGGGGGCCATGAATGAGCAGTTCTTC
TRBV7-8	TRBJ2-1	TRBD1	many	CASSSPFRGGIYNEQFF	TGTGCCAGCAGCTCCCCCTTTCGAGGGGGCATATACAATGAGCAGTTCTTC
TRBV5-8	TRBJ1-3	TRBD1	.	CASSRTGISSGNTIYF	TGTGCCAGCAGCAGGACAGGGATCAGCTCTGGAAACACCATATATTTT
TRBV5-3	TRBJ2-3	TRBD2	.	CARSLAGLAGRDTQYF	TGTGCCAGAAGCTTGGCGGGACTAGCGGGGAGGGATACGCAGTATTTT
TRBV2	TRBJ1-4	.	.	CASSATNEKLFF	TGTGCCAGTTCAGCAACTAATGAAAAACTGTTTTTT
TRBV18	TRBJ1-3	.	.	CASSPIPGIGNTIYF	TGTGCCAGCTCACCAATCCCAGGGATAGGAAACACCATATATTTT
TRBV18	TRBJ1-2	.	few	CASSPGQTHLSGYTF	TGTGCCAGCTCACCTGGACAGACGCACTTATCAGGCTACACCTTC
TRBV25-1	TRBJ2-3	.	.	CASSESAGSRINTQYF	TGTGCCAGCAGTGAATCGGCAGGGTCTCGGATAAATACGCAGTATTTT
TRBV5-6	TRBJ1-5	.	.	CASSLAKAGFNQPQHF	TGTGCCAGCAGCTTGGCCAAGGCAGGGTTCAATCAGCCCCAGCATTTT
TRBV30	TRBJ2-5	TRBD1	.	CAWSPQGEETQYF	TGTGCCTGGAGTCCTCAGGGGGAGGAGACCCAGTACTTC
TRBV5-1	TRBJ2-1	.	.	CASSLGGLNNEQFF	TGCGCCAGCAGCTTGGGGGGCCTAAACAATGAGCAGTTCTTC
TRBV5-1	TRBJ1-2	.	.	CASSPVLGRDGYTF	TGCGCCAGCAGCCCTGTCTTGGGCAGGGATGGCTACACCTTC
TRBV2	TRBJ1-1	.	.	CATGVVMNTEAFF	TGTGCCACCGGGGTGGTTATGAACACTGAAGCTTTCTTT
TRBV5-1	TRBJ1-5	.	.	CASSPDSLSNQPQHF	TGCGCCAGCAGTCCCGACAGTCTTAGCAATCAGCCCCAGCATTTT
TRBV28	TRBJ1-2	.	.	CASSSSGQGIDGYTF	.
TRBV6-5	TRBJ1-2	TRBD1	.	CASSPSTGRHGYTF	TGTGCCAGCAGTCCCTCGACAGGGAGGCATGGCTACACCTTC
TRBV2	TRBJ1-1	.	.	CASNRNTEAFF	TGTGCCAGCAACAGGAACACTGAAGCTTTCTTT
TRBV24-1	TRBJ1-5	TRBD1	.	CATSDPRTGDVQPQHF	TGTGCCACCAGTGATCCTCGGACAGGGGACGTTCAGCCCCAGCATTTT
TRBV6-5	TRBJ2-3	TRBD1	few	CASSTGTVRDTQYF	TGTGCCAGCAGCACCGGGACAGTTCGGGATACGCAGTATTTT
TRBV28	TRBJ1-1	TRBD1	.	CASSFSGQGGTEAFF	TGTGCCAGCAGTTTCTCGGGACAGGGGGGGACTGAAGCTTTCTTT
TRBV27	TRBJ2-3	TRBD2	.	CASSWGAGGRTDTQYF	TGTGCCAGCAGTTGGGGGGCGGGGGGGCGAACAGATACGCAGTATTTT
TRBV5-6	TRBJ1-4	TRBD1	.	CASSLGGQGNEKLFF	TGTGCCAGCAGCTTGGGTGGACAGGGTAATGAAAAACTGTTTTTT
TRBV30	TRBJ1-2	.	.	CAWSVRLQREGYTF	TGTGCCTGGAGTGTACGATTACAGCGGGAGGGCTACACCTTC
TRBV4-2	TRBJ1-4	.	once	CASSQDPGARGEKLFF	TGTGCCAGCAGCCAAGATCCTGGGGCGCGGGGAGAAAAACTGTTTTTT
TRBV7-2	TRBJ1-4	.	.	CASSPSATTNEKLFF	TGTGCCAGCAGTCCTTCCGCGACAACTAATGAAAAACTGTTTTTT
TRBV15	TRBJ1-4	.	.	CATSRDGGGTNEKLFF	TGTGCCACCAGCAGAGATGGGGGGGGGACTAATGAAAAACTGTTTTTT
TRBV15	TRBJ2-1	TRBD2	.	CATSRRLAGDEGQFF	TGTGCCACCAGCAGACGGCTAGCGGGGGATGAGGGGCAGTTCTTC
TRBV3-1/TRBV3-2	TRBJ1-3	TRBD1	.	CASSQVPGQAFSGNTIYF	TGTGCCAGCAGCCAAGTACCGGGACAGGCCTTCTCTGGAAACACCATATATTTT
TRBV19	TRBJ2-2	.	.	CASKEVAWVTGELFF	TGTGCCAGTAAGGAGGTAGCGTGGGTCACCGGGGAGCTGTTTTTT
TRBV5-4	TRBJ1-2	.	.	CASSPGAGEEHGYTF	TGTGCCAGCAGCCCTGGGGCAGGTGAGGAACATGGCTACACCTTC
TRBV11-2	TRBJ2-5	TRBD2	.	CASSLGGGEETQYF	TGTGCCAGCAGCTTGGGCGGGGGGGAAGAGACCCAGTACTTC
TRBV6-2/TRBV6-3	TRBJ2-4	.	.	CASGPRGSGAKNIQYF	TGTGCCAGCGGCCCCCGGGGTTCTGGAGCCAAAAACATTCAGTACTTC
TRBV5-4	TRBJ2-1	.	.	CASSRPGSYNEQFF	TGTGCCAGCAGCAGGCCAGGCTCTTACAATGAGCAGTTCTTC